Included here is one T cell receptor beta chain sequence, with context. This entry is derived from a study of control samples from healthy donors and cancer patients. Profiled with immunoSEQ multiplex PCR; TCRdb holds only in-frame clones, not every one. This table has more than 50,000 clones, 95% to 97% appearing once. Germline CDR1 and CDR2: DFQATT and SNEGSKA (reference sequence). J was trimmed by 4 bases and V by 3 bases; bases with no gene match: 7. The CDR3 length is 15 residues. The chain has TRBV20-1 and TRBJ2-1; 9 bases map to TRBD1. This TCR was sampled from a woman under 30 in good health. The specimen was blood. The CDR3 sequence is CSASDDRGTYNEQFF. The CDR3 coding sequence is TGCAGTGCTAGTGACGACAGGGGGACGTACAATGAGCAGTTCTTC.